The clone carrying this T cell receptor beta chain was counted a single time. This entry belongs to a study of blood T cell repertoires in COVID-19. Study-level information: PBMCs, B-cell-depleted T cells, or T cells provided the cDNA or gDNA that made up the material.

Profiling relied on immunoSEQ multiplex PCR, and the TCRdb table lists in-frame clones only, not all of them. There are approximately 77,000 clones in the sample; 70% to 80% occur only once, and roughly 15% lies in the top ten. V was pared by 4 bases and J by 3 bases, with 10 bases between. Germline V gene sequence: CDR1 MNHEY, CDR2 SMNVEV (reference sequence). The CDR3 runs 13 residues. The J gene is TRBJ2-7, the V gene TRBV27; TRBD1 is a possible D gene (6 bases). The TCR was taken from a man aged 65 to 85 with active or convalescent COVID-19. Sequenced: peripheral blood. The CDR3 DNA sequence: TGTGCCAGCAGTTACAGGGATTTCTACGAGCAGTACTTC. This encodes CASSYRDFYEQYF.